The source of this T cell receptor (beta chain) is a study of cytomegalovirus exposure and HLA in healthy donors. About this clone: The antigen is not known.

PCR was performed using 60 Vbeta and 13 Jbeta primers. Using immunoSEQ multiplex PCR, the repertoire was profiled, and TCRdb retains in-frame clones only, with some absent. In the table there are about 110,000 clones, roughly 84% of which are singletons. Trimming removed 5 bases from V and 6 bases from J, with 17 bases in between. CDR3 length equals 13 residues. Germline V gene lookup returns CDR1 SQVTM and CDR2 ANQGSEA. Study-wide results and limits: Indistinguishable V segments, including TRBV6-2 and TRBV6-3, were excluded.

Material: PBMCs. J is TRBJ2-7 and V is TRBV29-1; D ambiguous. The source of this sequence is a man aged 30-40 years in good health and CMV-seropositive. CDR3 loop: CSVMATRLREQYF. The CDR3 coding sequence is TGCAGCGTTATGGCAACACGACTCCGCGAGCAGTACTTC.